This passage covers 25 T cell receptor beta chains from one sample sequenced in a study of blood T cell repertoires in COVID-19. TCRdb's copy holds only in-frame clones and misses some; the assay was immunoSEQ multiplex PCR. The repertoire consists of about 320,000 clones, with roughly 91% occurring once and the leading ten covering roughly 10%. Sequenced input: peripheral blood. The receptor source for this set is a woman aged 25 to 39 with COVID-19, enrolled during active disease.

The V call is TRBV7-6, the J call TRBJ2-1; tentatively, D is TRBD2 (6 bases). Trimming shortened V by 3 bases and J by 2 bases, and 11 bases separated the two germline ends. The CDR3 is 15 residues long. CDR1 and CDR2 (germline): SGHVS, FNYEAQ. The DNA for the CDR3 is TGTGCCAGCAGCTTTGTTGCGGGACCCTACAATGAGCAGTTCTTC. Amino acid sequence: CASSFVAGPYNEQFF.

CDR3 sequence: CASSASFQRGAGNIQYF. DNA for the CDR3: TGTGCCAGCAGCGCCTCTTTCCAGCGGGGGGCCGGAAACATTCAGTACTTC. V and J are TRBV9 and TRBJ2-4; 9 bases are a match to TRBD2. J was trimmed by 6 bases and V by 3 bases; bases with no gene match: 13. The CDR3 has 17 residues. Looked up from germline, CDR1 is SGDLS and CDR2 is YYNGEE.

As DNA, the CDR3 is TGCGCCAGCAGCTTGGGACAGGGAGGATCACCCCTCCACTTT. This encodes CASSLGQGGSPLHF. The chain has TRBV5-1 and TRBJ1-6; 7 bases agree with TRBD1. With V trimmed by 0 bases and J by 10 bases, 4 bases remained unmatched. The CDR3 sequence is 14 residues long. CDR1 is SGHRS, CDR2 YFSETQ, per germline.

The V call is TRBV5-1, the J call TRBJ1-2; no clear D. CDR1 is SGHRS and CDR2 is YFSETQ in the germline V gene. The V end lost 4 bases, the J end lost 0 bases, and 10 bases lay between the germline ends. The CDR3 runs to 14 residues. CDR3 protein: CASSPALANYGYTF. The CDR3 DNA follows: TGCGCCAGCAGCCCGGCTCTAGCTAACTATGGCTACACCTTC.

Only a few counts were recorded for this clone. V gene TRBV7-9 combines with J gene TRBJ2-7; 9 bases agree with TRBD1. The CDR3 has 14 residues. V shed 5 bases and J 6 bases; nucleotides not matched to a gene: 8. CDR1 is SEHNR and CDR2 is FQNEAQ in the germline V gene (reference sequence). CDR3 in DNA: TGTGCCAGCAGCGCGACAGGGGGAAGGGGCGAGCAGTACTTC. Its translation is CASSATGGRGEQYF.

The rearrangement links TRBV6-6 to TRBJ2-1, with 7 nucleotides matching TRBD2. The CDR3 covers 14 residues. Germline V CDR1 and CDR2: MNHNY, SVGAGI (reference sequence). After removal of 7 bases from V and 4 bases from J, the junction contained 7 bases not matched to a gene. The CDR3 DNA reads TGTGCCAGCACATCTAGCGGTACTTACAATGAGCAGTTCTTC. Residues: CASTSSGTYNEQFF.

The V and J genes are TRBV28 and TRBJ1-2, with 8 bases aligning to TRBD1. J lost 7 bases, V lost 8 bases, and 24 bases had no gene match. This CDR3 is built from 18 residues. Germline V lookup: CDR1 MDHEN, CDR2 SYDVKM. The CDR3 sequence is CASLDRGRGLNRGVGYTF. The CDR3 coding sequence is TGTGCCAGCCTCGACCGTGGGCGGGGGTTGAACAGGGGGGTTGGCTACACCTTC.

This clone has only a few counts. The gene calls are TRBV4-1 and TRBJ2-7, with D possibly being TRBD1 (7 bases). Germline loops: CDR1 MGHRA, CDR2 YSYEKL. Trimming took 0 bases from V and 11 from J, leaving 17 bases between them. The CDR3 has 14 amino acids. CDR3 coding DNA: TGCGCCAGCAGCCAAGATTTGGGGCAGGGGGGCAAGTACTTC. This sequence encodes CASSQDLGQGGKYF.

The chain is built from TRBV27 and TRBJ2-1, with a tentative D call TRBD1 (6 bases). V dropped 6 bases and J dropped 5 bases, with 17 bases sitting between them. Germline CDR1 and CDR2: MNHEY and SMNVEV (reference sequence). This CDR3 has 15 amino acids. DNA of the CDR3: TGTGCCAGCAGCCCCGGGACACGACCCGACAATGAGCAGTTCTTC. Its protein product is CASSPGTRPDNEQFF.

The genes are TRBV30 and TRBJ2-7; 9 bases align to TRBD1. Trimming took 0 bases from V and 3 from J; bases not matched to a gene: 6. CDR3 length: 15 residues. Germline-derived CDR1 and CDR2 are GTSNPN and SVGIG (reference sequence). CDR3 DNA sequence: TGTGCCTGGAGTGTCCGCGGGACAGGGTACTACGAGCAGTACTTC. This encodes CAWSVRGTGYYEQYF.

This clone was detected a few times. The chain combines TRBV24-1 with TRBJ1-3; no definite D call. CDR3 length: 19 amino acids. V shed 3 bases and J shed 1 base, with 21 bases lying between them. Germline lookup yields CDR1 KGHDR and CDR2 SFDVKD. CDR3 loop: CATSDPFDTGRFSGNTIYF. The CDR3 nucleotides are TGTGCCACCAGTGATCCTTTCGACACTGGGAGGTTTTCTGGAAACACCATATATTTT.

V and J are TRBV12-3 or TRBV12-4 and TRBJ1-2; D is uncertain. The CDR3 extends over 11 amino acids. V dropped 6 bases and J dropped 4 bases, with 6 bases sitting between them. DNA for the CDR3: TGTGCCAGCAGGGAGGGCTATGGCTACACCTTC. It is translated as CASREGYGYTF.

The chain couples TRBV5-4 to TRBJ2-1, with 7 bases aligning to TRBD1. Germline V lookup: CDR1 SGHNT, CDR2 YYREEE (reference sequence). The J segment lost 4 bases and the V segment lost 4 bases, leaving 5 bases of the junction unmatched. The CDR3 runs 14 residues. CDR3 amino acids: CASSMTGRYNEQFF. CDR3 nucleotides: TGTGCCAGCAGCATGACAGGGAGATACAATGAGCAGTTCTTC.

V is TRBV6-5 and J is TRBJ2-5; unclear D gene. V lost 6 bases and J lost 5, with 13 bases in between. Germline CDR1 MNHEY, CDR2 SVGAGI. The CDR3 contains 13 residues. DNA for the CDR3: TGTGCCAGCAGGGATTGGAGCGCGGAGACCCAGTACTTC. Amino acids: CASRDWSAETQYF.

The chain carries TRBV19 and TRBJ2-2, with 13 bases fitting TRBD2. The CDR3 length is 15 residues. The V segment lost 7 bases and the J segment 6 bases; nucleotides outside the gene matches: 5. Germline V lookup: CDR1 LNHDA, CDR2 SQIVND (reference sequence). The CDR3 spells CASITSGGAAGELFF. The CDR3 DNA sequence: TGTGCCAGTATCACTAGCGGGGGGGCAGCCGGGGAGCTGTTTTTT.

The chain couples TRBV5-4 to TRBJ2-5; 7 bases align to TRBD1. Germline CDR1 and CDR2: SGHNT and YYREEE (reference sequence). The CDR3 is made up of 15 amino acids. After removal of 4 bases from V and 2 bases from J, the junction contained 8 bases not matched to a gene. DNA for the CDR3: TGTGCCAGCAGCCCGTTTTCGGGACAGCAAGAGACCCAGTACTTC. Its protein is CASSPFSGQQETQYF.

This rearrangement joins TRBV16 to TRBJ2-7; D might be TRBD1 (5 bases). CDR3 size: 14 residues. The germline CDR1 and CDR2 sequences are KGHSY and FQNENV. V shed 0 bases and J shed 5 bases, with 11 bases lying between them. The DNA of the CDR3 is TGTGCCAGCAGCCAATCCCCAGGGCCTCACGAGCAGTACTTC. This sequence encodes CASSQSPGPHEQYF.

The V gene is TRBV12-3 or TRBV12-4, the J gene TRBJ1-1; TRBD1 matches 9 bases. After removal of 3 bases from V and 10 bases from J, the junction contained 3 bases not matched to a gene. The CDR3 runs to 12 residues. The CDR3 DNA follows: TGTGCCAGCAGTTTGGTGGGACAGGGAGCTTTCTTT. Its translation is CASSLVGQGAFF.

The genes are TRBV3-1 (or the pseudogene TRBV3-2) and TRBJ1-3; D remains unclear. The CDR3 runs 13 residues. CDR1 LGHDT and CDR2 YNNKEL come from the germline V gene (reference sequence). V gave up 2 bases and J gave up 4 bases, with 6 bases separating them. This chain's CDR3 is CASSQFQGNTIYF. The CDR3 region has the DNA TGTGCCAGCAGCCAATTTCAAGGAAACACCATATATTTT.

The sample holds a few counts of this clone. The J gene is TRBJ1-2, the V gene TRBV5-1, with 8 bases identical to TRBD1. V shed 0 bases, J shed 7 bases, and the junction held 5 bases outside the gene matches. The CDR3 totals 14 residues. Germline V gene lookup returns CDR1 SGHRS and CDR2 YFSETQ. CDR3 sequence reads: CASSLESGGGGYTF. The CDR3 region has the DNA TGCGCCAGCAGCTTGGAATCAGGGGGCGGTGGCTACACCTTC.

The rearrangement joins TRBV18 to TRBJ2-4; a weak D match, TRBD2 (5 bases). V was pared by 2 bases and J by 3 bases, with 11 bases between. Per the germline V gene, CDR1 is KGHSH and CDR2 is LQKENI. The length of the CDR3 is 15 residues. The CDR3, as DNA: TGTGCCAGCTCACCAAGGGAGATAGGCAAAAACATTCAGTACTTC. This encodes CASSPREIGKNIQYF.

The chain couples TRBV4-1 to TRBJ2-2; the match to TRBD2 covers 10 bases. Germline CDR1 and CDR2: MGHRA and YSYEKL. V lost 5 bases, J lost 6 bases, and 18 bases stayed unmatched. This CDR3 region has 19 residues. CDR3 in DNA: TGCGCCAGCAGCTTCCGATCGGGAGCGGGGGGGCCGGGAGCCGGGGAGCTGTTTTTT. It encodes CASSFRSGAGGPGAGELFF.

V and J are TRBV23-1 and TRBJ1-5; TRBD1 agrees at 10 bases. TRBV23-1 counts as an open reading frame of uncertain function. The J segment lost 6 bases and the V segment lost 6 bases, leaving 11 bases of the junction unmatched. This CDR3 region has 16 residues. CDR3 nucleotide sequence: TGCGCCAGCAGACCCCCGGGACAGGGGTGGGGTCAGCCCCAGCATTTT. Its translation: CASRPPGQGWGQPQHF.

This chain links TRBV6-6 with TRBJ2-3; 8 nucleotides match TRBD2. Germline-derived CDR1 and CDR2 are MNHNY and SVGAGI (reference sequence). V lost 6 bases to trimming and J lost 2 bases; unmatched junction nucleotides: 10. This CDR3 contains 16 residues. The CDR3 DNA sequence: TGTGCCAGCAGCCCGTTCGGGGGGGGAACCACAGATACGCAGTATTTT. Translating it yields CASSPFGGGTTDTQYF.

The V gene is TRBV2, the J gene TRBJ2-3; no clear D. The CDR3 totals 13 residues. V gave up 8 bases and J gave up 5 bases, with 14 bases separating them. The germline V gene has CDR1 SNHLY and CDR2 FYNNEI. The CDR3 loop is CASSFVGLDTQYF. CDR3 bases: TGTGCCAGCTCCTTTGTTGGGCTAGATACGCAGTATTTT.